Included here is one TCR beta chain sequence, with context. The primer mix had 60 Vbeta and 13 Jbeta primers. Original methodology: Among the unique TCR beta chains that a later analysis counted, about 81 million in all, about 11 million were shared. TCRdb's table, derived via immunoSEQ multiplex PCR, lists solely in-frame clones and lacks some. Clonal size and the V and J genes are those of that table, whereas D and trimming came from the DNA. In the table there are around 65,000 clones, around 72% of which are singletons. Trimming took 4 bases from V and 2 from J; bases not matched to a gene: 7. Germline CDR1 reads KGHSH; CDR2 reads LQKENI. The CDR3 has 16 amino acids. The data were taken from a study of cytomegalovirus exposure and HLA in healthy donors.

This rearrangement joins TRBV18 to TRBJ2-3, with 9 bases that match TRBD1. Sequenced sample: PBMCs. The sequence was obtained from a man in his forties or fifties in good health and CMV-seropositive. In DNA form, the CDR3 reads TGTGCCAGCTCACTAAGCCGGACAGGGGCCACAGATACGCAGTATTTT. This gives the protein CASSLSRTGATDTQYF.